Below, 25 T cell receptor beta chains from the same sample are listed, as sequenced in a study of T-cell memory formation after mild COVID-19. TCRdb re-derived calls from the 5' RACE reads in MiXCR, one entry per CDR3 protein. The table records hundreds of thousands of distinct CDR3 sequences, roughly 17% of them present only once. The sequenced material came from PBMCs or a T cell subset sorted from them (not recorded which). Every receptor here comes from a young man who had mild COVID-19 (a few samples of this study predate the infection). Cell type and time point are not known.

A few counts support this clonotype. The chain joins TRBV12-3 or TRBV12-4 to TRBJ1-1; D is unresolved. Trimming cost V 3 bases and J 1 base, with 9 bases left between them. The CDR3 runs 14 residues. The CDR3 DNA follows: TGTGCCAGCAGTTTCCGGGTGGGGAACACTGAAGCTTTCTTT. Protein: CASSFRVGNTEAFF.

The V and J genes are TRBV7-8 and TRBJ1-2; D may be TRBD1 (5 bases). The germline CDR1 and CDR2 sequences are SGHVS and FQNEAQ. Between the trimmed V and J ends, which lost 5 bases and 0 bases, there was a span of 10 bases. This CDR3 is 14 amino acids long. CDR3 bases: TGTGCCAGCAGCCCGACAGTCTCTAACTATGGCTACACCTTC. It yields the protein CASSPTVSNYGYTF.

This clonotype was observed a handful of times. The gene calls are TRBV6-2 or TRBV6-3 and TRBJ2-1; D uncertain. The V gene's germline CDR1 is MNHEY and CDR2 SVGEGT. CDR3 length equals 14 residues. With 3 bases removed from V and 5 bases from J, the gap between germline ends came to 11 bases. The CDR3 loop reads CASSYVRQDNEQFF. CDR3 DNA sequence: TGTGCCAGCAGTTATGTGCGGCAGGACAATGAGCAGTTCTTC.

A remark on this clonotype: Its ends do not fully match the called genes, so a read error is possible. This chain connects TRBV7-7 to TRBJ1-3; D remains unclear. This CDR3 has 13 amino acids. CDR1 and CDR2 from the germline V gene are SSHAT and FNYEAQ (reference sequence). The CDR3 sequence: CASSPEPGNTIYF. The CDR3 DNA follows: TGTGCTAGCAGCCCCGAGCCGGGAAACACCATATATTTT. Filled out from reference TRBV7-7 and TRBJ1-3, the complete variable domain reads GAGVSQSPRYKVTKRGQDVTLRCDPISSHATLYWYQQALGQGPEFLTYFNYEAQPDKSGLPSDRFSAERPEGSISTLTIQRTEQRDSAMYRCASSPEPGNTIYFGEGSWLTVV.

The chain links TRBV11-2 to TRBJ2-6; D is undetermined. Germline V gene data show CDR1 as SGHAT and CDR2 as FQNNGV. Trimming shortened V by 8 bases and J by 2 bases, and 10 bases separated the two germline ends. The CDR3 is 14 residues long. The CDR3 sequence is CASREVAGANVLTF. The CDR3 DNA follows: TGTGCCAGCCGCGAGGTGGCTGGGGCCAACGTCCTGACTTTC.

In this sample, this clonotype turned up a few times. This chain connects TRBV7-9 to TRBJ1-2; D perhaps matches TRBD1 (5 bases). The CDR3 totals 15 residues. V gave up 7 bases and J gave up 4 bases, with 19 bases separating them. Looked up from germline, CDR1 is SEHNR and CDR2 is FQNEAQ (reference sequence). This CDR3 is CASIPPVGDLYGYTF. CDR3 DNA: TGTGCCAGCATCCCCCCAGTAGGGGACCTCTATGGCTACACCTTC.

This clonotype appeared many times. This sequence joins TRBV7-8 and TRBJ2-1; D is possibly TRBD2 (6 bases). Trimming removed 1 base at V and 8 bases at J, with 9 bases between. The CDR3 runs 13 residues. Germline assignment: CDR1 SGHVS and CDR2 FQNEAQ. In DNA form, the CDR3 reads TGTGCCAGCAGCTTAGGCAGGGAGGATGAGCAGTTCTTC. Translation gives CASSLGREDEQFF.

The rearrangement links TRBV27 to TRBJ2-7, with D perhaps matching TRBD2 (7 bases). V shed 3 bases and J shed 6 bases, with 12 bases lying between them. The CDR3 runs to 13 residues. Germline lookup yields CDR1 MNHEY and CDR2 SMNVEV (reference sequence). CDR3 coding DNA: TGTGCCAGCAGTTTGTTGGCGGGGGCCGAGCAGTACGTC. Amino acids: CASSLLAGAEQYV.

The gene calls are TRBV4-1 and TRBJ2-3; no definite D call. The germline CDR1 and CDR2 sequences are MGHRA and YSYEKL. The V and J ends lost 0 bases and 0 bases respectively, with 16 bases between them. This CDR3 is built from 18 residues. The CDR3 region is CASSQDGVRTDSTDTQYF. The DNA of the CDR3 is TGCGCCAGCAGCCAAGATGGGGTTAGGACGGATAGCACAGATACGCAGTATTTT.

The chain joins TRBV6-5 to TRBJ1-6, with 10 bases lining up with TRBD1. The CDR3 spans 14 residues. V shed 5 bases, J shed 9 bases, and the junction held 4 bases outside the gene matches. CDR1 and CDR2 from the germline V gene are MNHEY and SVGAGI. DNA of the CDR3: TGTGCCAGCAGTGCCGGGACAGGGGCTTCACCCCTCCACTTT. Amino acids: CASSAGTGASPLHF.

This clonotype was seen repeatedly, ten times or more. The V and J genes are TRBV4-2 and TRBJ2-7, with D unresolved. The CDR3 totals 14 residues. Trimming removed 4 bases at V and 2 bases at J, with 12 bases between. CDR1 is LGHNA and CDR2 is YNFKEQ in the germline V gene. The CDR3 region is CASSPRVGTYEQYF. DNA for the CDR3: TGTGCCAGCAGCCCCCGTGTAGGGACCTACGAGCAGTACTTC.

In its sample, this clonotype was seen a few times. The genes are TRBV2 and TRBJ1-5; the D gene is possibly TRBD1 (5 bases). The ends were cut back, 7 bases at V and 4 bases at J, with 11 bases in the middle. The germline gives CDR1 SNHLY, CDR2 FYNNEI. The CDR3 consists of 13 residues. This chain's CDR3 is CASNIRGNQPQHF. In nucleotides, the CDR3 is TGTGCCAGCAACATAAGGGGAAATCAGCCCCAGCATTTT.

The CDR3 reads CASSQDSNEQFF. The CDR3 DNA follows: TGTGCCAGCAGCCAAGACTCAAATGAGCAGTTCTTC. This rearrangement joins TRBV3-1 to TRBJ2-1; D unresolved. The CDR3 consists of 12 residues. The germline V and J ends were trimmed by 0 bases and 7 bases, with 4 bases remaining between them. The germline gives CDR1 LGHDT, CDR2 YNNKEL (reference sequence).

The table lists this clonotype with a few counts. The V call is TRBV6-5, the J call TRBJ2-5; D remains unclear. Germline CDR1 and CDR2: MNHEY and SVGAGI. Trimming removed 6 bases at V and 5 bases at J, with 16 bases between. The CDR3 totals 14 residues. CDR3 sequence (DNA): TGTGCCAGCAGCCCTAATAGCTATGCTGAGACCCAGTACTTC. This encodes CASSPNSYAETQYF.

The chain links TRBV12-3 or TRBV12-4 to TRBJ1-1; no clear D. The CDR3 loop spans 13 amino acids. V was trimmed by 6 bases and J by 0 bases, leaving 8 bases between them. CDR3 sequence reads: CASRGGMNTEAFF. In DNA form, the CDR3 reads TGTGCCAGCAGAGGCGGGATGAACACTGAAGCTTTCTTT.

This clonotype has more than one count but fewer than ten. The chain has TRBV20-1 and TRBJ1-6; 10 bases agree with TRBD1. The trim removed 0 bases at V and 9 bases at J, leaving 5 bases unmatched. The germline V gene encodes CDR1 DFQATT and CDR2 SNEGSKA (reference sequence). This CDR3 is built from 15 residues. CDR3 nucleotides: TGCAGTGCTAGAGATAGGACAGGGGGAACTTCACCCCTCCACTTT. It is translated as CSARDRTGGTSPLHF.

The rearrangement links TRBV5-4 to TRBJ1-5; D gene ambiguous. Trimming pared 4 bases from V and 5 bases from J, leaving 16 bases between. This CDR3 is 15 amino acids long. Germline loops: CDR1 SGHNT, CDR2 YYREEE (reference sequence). The chain's CDR3 is CASSPTPQSHQPQHF. In nucleotides, the CDR3 is TGTGCCAGCAGCCCAACCCCGCAGTCTCATCAGCCCCAGCATTTT.

This clonotype was counted only a few times. The gene calls are TRBV20-1 and TRBJ1-2, with 7 bases lining up with TRBD1. Looked up from germline, CDR1 is DFQATT and CDR2 is SNEGSKA (reference sequence). The V segment lost 1 base and the J segment 6 bases; nucleotides outside the gene matches: 5. The CDR3 consists of 13 residues. CDR3 loop: CSARAGTVDGYTF. DNA of the CDR3: TGCAGTGCTAGAGCCGGGACAGTAGATGGCTACACCTTC.

This clonotype was seen more than once but under ten times. The gene calls are TRBV29-1 and TRBJ2-5; the D gene is possibly TRBD2 (6 bases). The CDR3 sequence is 13 residues long. Germline CDR1 reads SQVTM; CDR2 reads ANQGSEA. Trimming removed 7 bases at V and 5 bases at J, with 17 bases between. CDR3 region: CSAGLGEIETQYF. CDR3 bases: TGCAGCGCGGGACTGGGGGAGATCGAGACCCAGTACTTC. The complete variable domain, with remaining parts taken from reference TRBV29-1 and TRBJ2-5, reads SAVISQKPSRDICQRGTSLTIQCQVDSQVTMMFWYRQQPGQSLTLIATANQGSEATYESGFVIDKFPISRPNLTFSTLTVSNMSPEDSSIYLCSAGLGEIETQYFGPGTRLLVL.

This chain links TRBV5-1 with TRBJ1-1; 11 positions agree with TRBD1. The CDR3 has 15 amino acids. CDR1 and CDR2 from the germline V gene are SGHRS and YFSETQ. The trim removed 4 bases at V and 0 bases at J, leaving 2 bases unmatched. The CDR3 here is CASSGTGGVNTEAFF. The CDR3 DNA reads TGCGCCAGCAGCGGGACAGGGGGAGTGAACACTGAAGCTTTCTTT.

The V call is TRBV7-9, the J call TRBJ2-7, with 8 bases fitting TRBD2. Germline CDR1 reads SEHNR; CDR2 reads FQNEAQ (reference sequence). This CDR3 has 14 amino acids. J gave up 3 bases and V 3 bases, and 4 bases lay outside the gene matches. The CDR3 DNA is TGTGCCAGCAGCTTGGGAGCGGGGGTCTACGAGCAGTACGTC. Translated: CASSLGAGVYEQYV.

The chain uses TRBV7-2 and TRBJ1-2; D remains ambiguous. The germline V gene encodes CDR1 SGHTA and CDR2 FQGNSA. V was clipped by 1 base and J by 0 bases, with 9 bases between them. The CDR3 sequence is 15 residues long. The CDR3 spells CASSLDRYSNYGYTF. The CDR3 nucleotides are TGTGCCAGCAGCTTAGACAGATACTCTAACTATGGCTACACCTTC.

This clonotype was detected only a few times. J is TRBJ2-1 and V is TRBV2; D remains unclear. The CDR3 has 15 residues. The V gene's germline CDR1 is SNHLY and CDR2 FYNNEI. V was clipped by 7 bases and J by 0 bases, with 13 bases between them. The CDR3, as DNA: TGTGCCAGCATAGATATCTTAAGCTCCTACAATGAGCAGTTCTTC. Translated, it gives CASIDILSSYNEQFF.

The rearrangement uses TRBV5-1 and TRBJ1-2; TRBD1 is a possible D gene (6 bases). Trimming took off 0 bases at V and 8 bases at J, with 14 bases between the two ends. This CDR3 is built from 14 residues. From germline, CDR1 is SGHRS and CDR2 YFSETQ. The CDR3 DNA is TGCGCCAGCAGCTTGGGGGACACAGCTCGGGGCTACACCTTC. This encodes CASSLGDTARGYTF.

V gene TRBV7-9 combines with J gene TRBJ1-1, with a possible D match to TRBD1 (5 bases). Trimming removed 5 bases at V and 5 bases at J, with 15 bases between. This CDR3 region has 14 residues. Germline lookup yields CDR1 SEHNR and CDR2 FQNEAQ (reference sequence). The CDR3, as DNA: TGTGCCAGCAGCACCCAGTTGGGGGGTACTGAAGCTTTCTTT. Protein product: CASSTQLGGTEAFF.